This T cell receptor (beta chain) was documented in a study of CD8 T cells in Susac syndrome. Germline values: CDR1 SQVTM, CDR2 ANQGSEA. Trimming shortened V by 4 bases and J by 4 bases, and 14 bases separated the two germline ends. This CDR3 region has 14 residues. Sequencing of TCR beta, carried out with a high-throughput approach, was applied to CD8+ and CD4+ T cells from the blood. Each multiple sclerosis control was a treatment-naive patient with relapsing-remitting disease that was either stable or active. Negative isolation was used for CD8+ and CD4+ T cells, and FACS enrichment was applied to TEMRA cells. Random hexamers served to reverse transcribe roughly 0.5 to 1 ug RNA. Amplification of TCR beta CDR3 by immunoSEQ multiplex PCR spanned 54 Vbeta and 13 Jbeta. TCRdb ran MiXCR on the immunoSEQ multiplex PCR reads and lists one entry per CDR3 protein. The data hold roughly 150,000 distinct CDR3 sequences, with roughly 95% observed a single time.

The sample was CD8+ T cells from PBMCs. The V and J genes are TRBV29-1 and TRBJ2-1, with a tentative D call TRBD2 (7 bases). The clonotype was recovered from a human donor with multiple sclerosis. In DNA, the CDR3 is TGCAGCGTTGTGGAGGGGGGGTATTACAATGAGCAGTTCTTC. This translates into CSVVEGGYYNEQFF.